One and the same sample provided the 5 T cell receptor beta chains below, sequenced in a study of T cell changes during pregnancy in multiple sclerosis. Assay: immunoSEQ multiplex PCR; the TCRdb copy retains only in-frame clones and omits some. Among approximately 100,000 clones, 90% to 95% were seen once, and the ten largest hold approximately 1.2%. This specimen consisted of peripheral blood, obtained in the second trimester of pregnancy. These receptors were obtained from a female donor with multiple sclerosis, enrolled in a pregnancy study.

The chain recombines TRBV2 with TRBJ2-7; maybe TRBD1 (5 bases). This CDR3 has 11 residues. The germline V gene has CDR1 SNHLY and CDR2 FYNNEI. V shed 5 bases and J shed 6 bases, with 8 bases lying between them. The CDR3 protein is CASSTDSEQYF. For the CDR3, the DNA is TGTGCCAGCAGTACTGACAGCGAGCAGTACTTC.

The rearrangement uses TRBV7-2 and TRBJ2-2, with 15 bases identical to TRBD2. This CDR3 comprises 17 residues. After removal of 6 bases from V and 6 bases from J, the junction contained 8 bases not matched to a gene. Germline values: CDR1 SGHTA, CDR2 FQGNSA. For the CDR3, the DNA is TGTGCCAGCAGACTCCAAGGGACTAGCGGGGGGCCCGGGGAGCTGTTTTTT. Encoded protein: CASRLQGTSGGPGELFF.

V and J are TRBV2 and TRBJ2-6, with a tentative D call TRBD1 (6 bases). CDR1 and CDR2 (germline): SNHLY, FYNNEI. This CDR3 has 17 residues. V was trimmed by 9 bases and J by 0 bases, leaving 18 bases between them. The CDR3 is CASSRGLTSSGANVLTF. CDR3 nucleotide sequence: TGTGCCAGTTCCAGGGGTCTCACCAGCTCTGGGGCCAACGTCCTGACTTTC.

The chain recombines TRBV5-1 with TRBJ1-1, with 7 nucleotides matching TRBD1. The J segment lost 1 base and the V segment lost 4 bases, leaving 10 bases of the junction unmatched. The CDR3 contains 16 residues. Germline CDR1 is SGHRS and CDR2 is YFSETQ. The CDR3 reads CASSILPQGPNTEAFF. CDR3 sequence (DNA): TGCGCCAGCAGCATCCTTCCACAGGGGCCGAACACTGAAGCTTTCTTT.

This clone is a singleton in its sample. CDR3 loop: CASSLVGDGYTF. The CDR3 coding sequence is TGTGCCAGCAGCTTGGTCGGGGATGGCTACACCTTC. The chain has TRBV5-6 and TRBJ1-2; no reliable D call. Germline V gene sequence: CDR1 SGHDT, CDR2 YYEEEE. The CDR3 has 12 amino acids. V lost 0 bases to trimming and J lost 6 bases, with 6 bases between them. The full variable domain, rest sourced from reference TRBV5-6 and TRBJ1-2, is DAGVTQSPTHLIKTRGQQVTLRCSPKSGHDTVSWYQQALGQGPQFIFQYYEEEERQRGNFPDRFSGHQFPNYSSELNVNALLLGDSALYLCASSLVGDGYTFGSGTRLTVV.